A selection of T cell receptor beta chains follows, all from one sample in a study of identical twins. TCRdb called the 5' RACE reads again in MiXCR, with one record for every CDR3 protein. The sample gives approximately 490,000 distinct CDR3 sequences, about 20% of which show up once; roughly 0.5% is in the top ten. This same sample was also taken into another study, of yellow fever vaccine responses in identical twins.

Source material: CD4+ T cells sorted from blood. Receptors were obtained from a woman between 18 and 30 years old in good health. CDR3s include the opening cysteine and the closing phenylalanine or tryptophan. The D gene is left open where the match is weak. Rows may omit the clone size; those that give it use once, few, many or a size class.

j_call	v_call	clone_size	d_call	cdr3_aa	cdr3_nt
TRBJ2-2	TRBV28	NA	TRBD2	CASRASGSRIGELFF	TGTGCCAGCAGGGCTAGCGGGAGTAGAATCGGGGAGCTGTTTTTT
TRBJ2-5	TRBV12-3/TRBV12-4	NA	TRBD2	CASSPYNLAGARETQYF	TGTGCCAGCAGTCCTTATAACTTAGCGGGAGCGAGGGAGACCCAGTACTTC
TRBJ2-3	TRBV24-1	few	NA	CATSDGLEVDTQYF	TGTGCCACCAGTGATGGGCTAGAGGTAGATACGCAGTATTTT
TRBJ2-7	TRBV19	few	TRBD1	CASSTAGTGYEQYF	TGTGCCAGTAGTACAGCCGGGACAGGGTACGAGCAGTACTTC
TRBJ2-3	TRBV7-9	NA	NA	CASSWDTQYF	TGTGCCAGCAGCTGGGATACGCAGTATTTT
TRBJ2-7	TRBV28	NA	TRBD2	CASRRSGSSEQYF	TGTGCCAGCAGGCGCAGCGGGAGTTCCGAGCAGTACTTC
TRBJ1-4	TRBV7-9	NA	TRBD1	CASSLGQAANEKLFF	TGTGCCAGCAGCTTGGGACAGGCGGCTAATGAAAAACTGTTTTTT
TRBJ1-2	TRBV3-1	few	TRBD1	CASSRGQGTYGYTF	TGTGCCAGCAGCCGCGGACAGGGAACCTATGGCTACACCTTC
TRBJ2-1	TRBV12-3/TRBV12-4	NA	TRBD2	CASSPGLAGGGEQFF	TGTGCCAGCAGTCCGGGACTAGCGGGAGGGGGTGAGCAGTTCTTC
TRBJ2-1	TRBV6-6	NA	NA	CASSYAQGSQFF	TGTGCCAGCAGTTATGCCCAGGGTTCGCAGTTCTTC
TRBJ1-3	TRBV2	few	TRBD1	CASSDDRETGNTIYF	TGTGCCAGCAGTGATGACAGGGAAACTGGAAACACCATATATTTT
TRBJ2-2	TRBV20-1	NA	TRBD2	CSARTSPNTGELFF	TGCAGTGCCAGGACTAGCCCGAACACCGGGGAGCTGTTTTTT
TRBJ2-3	TRBV18	NA	NA	CASSPLPNWDTQYF	TGTGCCAGCTCACCCCTGCCAAACTGGGATACGCAGTATTTT